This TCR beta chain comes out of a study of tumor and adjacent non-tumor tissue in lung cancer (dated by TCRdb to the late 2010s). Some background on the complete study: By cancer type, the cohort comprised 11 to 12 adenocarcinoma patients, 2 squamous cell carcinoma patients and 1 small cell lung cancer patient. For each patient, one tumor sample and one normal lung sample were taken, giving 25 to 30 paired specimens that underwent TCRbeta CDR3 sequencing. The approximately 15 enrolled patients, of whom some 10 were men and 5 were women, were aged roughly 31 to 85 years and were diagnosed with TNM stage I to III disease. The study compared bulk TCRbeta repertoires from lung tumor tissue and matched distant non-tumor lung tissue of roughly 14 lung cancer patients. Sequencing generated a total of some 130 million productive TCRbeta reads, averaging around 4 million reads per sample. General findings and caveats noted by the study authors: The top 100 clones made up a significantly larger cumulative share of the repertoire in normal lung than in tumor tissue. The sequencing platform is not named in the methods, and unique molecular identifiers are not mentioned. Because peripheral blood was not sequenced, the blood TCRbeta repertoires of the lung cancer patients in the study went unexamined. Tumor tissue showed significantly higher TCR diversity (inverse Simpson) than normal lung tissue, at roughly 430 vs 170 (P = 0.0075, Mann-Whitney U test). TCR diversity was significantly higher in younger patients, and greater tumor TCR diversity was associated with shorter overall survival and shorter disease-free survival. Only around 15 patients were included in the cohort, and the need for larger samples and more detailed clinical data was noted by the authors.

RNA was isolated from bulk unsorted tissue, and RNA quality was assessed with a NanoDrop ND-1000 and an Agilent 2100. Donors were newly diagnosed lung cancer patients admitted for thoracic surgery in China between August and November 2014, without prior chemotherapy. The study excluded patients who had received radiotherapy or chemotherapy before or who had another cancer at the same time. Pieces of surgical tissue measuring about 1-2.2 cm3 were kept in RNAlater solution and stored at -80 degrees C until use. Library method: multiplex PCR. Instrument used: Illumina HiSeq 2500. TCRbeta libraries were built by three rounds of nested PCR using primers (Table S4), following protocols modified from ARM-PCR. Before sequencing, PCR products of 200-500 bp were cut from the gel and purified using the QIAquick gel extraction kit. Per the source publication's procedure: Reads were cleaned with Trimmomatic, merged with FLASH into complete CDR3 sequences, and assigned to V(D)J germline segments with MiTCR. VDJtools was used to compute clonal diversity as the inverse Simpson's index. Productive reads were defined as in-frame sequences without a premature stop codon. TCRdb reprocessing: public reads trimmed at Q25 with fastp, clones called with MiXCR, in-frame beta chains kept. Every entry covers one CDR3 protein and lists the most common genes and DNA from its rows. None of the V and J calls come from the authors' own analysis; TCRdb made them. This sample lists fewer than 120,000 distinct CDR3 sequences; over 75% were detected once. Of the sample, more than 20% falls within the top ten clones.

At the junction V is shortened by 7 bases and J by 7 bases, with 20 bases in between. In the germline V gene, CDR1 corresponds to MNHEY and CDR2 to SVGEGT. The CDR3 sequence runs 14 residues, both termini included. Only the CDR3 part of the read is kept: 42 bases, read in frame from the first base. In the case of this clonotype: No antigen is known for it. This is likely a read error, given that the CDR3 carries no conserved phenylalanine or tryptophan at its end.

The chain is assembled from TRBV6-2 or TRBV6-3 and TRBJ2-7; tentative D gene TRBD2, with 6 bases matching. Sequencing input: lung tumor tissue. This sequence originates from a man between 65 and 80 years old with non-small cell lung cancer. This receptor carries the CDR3 CASKRDSSIVEQYS. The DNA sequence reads TGTGCCAGCAAACGGGACTCCAGTATCGTTGAGCAGTACTCC.